The 31 T cell receptor beta chains in this list originate from one sample, sequenced in a study of blood T cells in healthy people across ages. Sample-barcoded 5' priming and a J-beta primer mix drove a second PCR of about 6 to 12 cycles. MiXCR was run by TCRdb on the 5' RACE reads, yielding one entry per CDR3 protein. The table includes more than 750,000 distinct CDR3 sequences, about 27% detected once. This sample was also put to use in a study of T cells of mothers and their children.

Input material: blood. Receptors were obtained from a woman aged 40 to 50 in good health.

The V call is TRBV7-3, the J call TRBJ2-2, with D possibly matching TRBD1 (5 bases). Per the germline V gene, CDR1 is SGHTA and CDR2 is FQGTGA. Trimming cost V 7 bases and J 8 bases, with 14 bases left between them. The length of the CDR3 is 13 residues. The CDR3 is CASTDSVDGELFF. The CDR3 bases are TGTGCCAGCACAGACAGCGTGGATGGGGAGCTGTTTTTT.

V usage is TRBV7-2 and J usage is TRBJ2-1, with 11 bases identical to TRBD2. V lost 5 bases to trimming and J lost 9 bases; unmatched junction nucleotides: 9. The CDR3 has 15 residues. The germline CDR1 and CDR2 sequences are SGHTA and FQGNSA. In DNA form, the CDR3 reads TGTGCCAGCAGCATTAGCGGGGGGGCACCTGGTGAGCAGTTCTTC. Protein sequence: CASSISGGAPGEQFF.

The V and J genes are TRBV2 and TRBJ2-7, with D unresolved. V dropped 2 bases and J dropped 0 bases, with 8 bases sitting between them. The CDR3 loop spans 14 amino acids. Germline V gives CDR1 SNHLY, CDR2 FYNNEI. DNA of the CDR3: TGTGCCAGCAGTGAATCGGGTAGCTCCTACGAGCAGTACTTC. It encodes CASSESGSSYEQYF.

This clonotype was seen more than once but under ten times. CDR3 loop: CASGRSNYGYTF. CDR3 bases: TGTGCCAGCGGGCGGTCCAACTATGGCTACACCTTC. The chain combines TRBV28 with TRBJ1-2, with no clear D. There are 12 residues in the CDR3. Trimming pared 8 bases from V and 2 bases from J, leaving 9 bases between. The germline V gene has CDR1 MDHEN and CDR2 SYDVKM.

For this clonotype: This sequence may be a read error, since a much larger clone differs from it by one base. This rearrangement joins TRBV7-6 to TRBJ2-7; 7 positions match TRBD1. The CDR3 length is 15 residues. V gave up 1 base and J gave up 7 bases; unmatched junction bases: 10. Germline CDR1 reads SGHVS; CDR2 reads FNYEAQ. CDR3 nucleotides: TGTGCCAGCAGCTTAGAAACAGGGGCCCTGGGGGAGCAGTACGTC. Residues: CASSLETGALGEQYV.

There are a few counts of this clonotype. The CDR3 coding sequence is TGTGCCAGCATTCAAGAGCCACCGAACACTGAAGCTTTCTTT. As protein: CASIQEPPNTEAFF. This chain connects TRBV6-4 to TRBJ1-1; no definite D call. Trimming took off 7 bases at V and 1 base at J, with 13 bases between the two ends. Germline V gives CDR1 MRHNA, CDR2 SNTAGT. The length of the CDR3 is 14 residues.

A few counts support this clonotype. The chain links TRBV18 to TRBJ2-7; tentative D call: TRBD2 (5 bases). Trimming took 5 bases from V and 2 from J, leaving 13 bases between them. Germline CDR1 reads KGHSH; CDR2 reads LQKENI. This CDR3 spans 14 amino acids. DNA of the CDR3: TGTGCCAGCTCAATTCTCGCGGAGGCCTACGAGCAGTACTTC. Residues: CASSILAEAYEQYF.

This clonotype was counted many times. CDR3 amino acids: CASSSGTSGGAGETQYF. The DNA for the CDR3 is TGTGCCAGCAGCTCCGGGACTAGCGGGGGGGCCGGAGAGACCCAGTACTTC. This chain connects TRBV7-2 to TRBJ2-5; 16 bases align to TRBD2. Germline V gene lookup returns CDR1 SGHTA and CDR2 FQGNSA. The CDR3 covers 17 residues. V was pared by 4 bases and J by 4 bases, with 6 bases of the junction left unmatched.

This chain joins TRBV6-1 and TRBJ1-5; no reliable D call. V was pared by 1 base and J by 1 base, with 14 bases between. Germline assignment: CDR1 MNHNS and CDR2 SASEGT. This CDR3 is built from 17 residues. CDR3: CASSEVRWVESNQPQHF. The CDR3 DNA is TGTGCCAGCAGTGAAGTGCGGTGGGTCGAGAGCAATCAGCCCCAGCATTTT.

The V and J genes are TRBV5-1 and TRBJ1-2; the match to TRBD1 covers 7 bases. The CDR3 is made up of 15 amino acids. The V segment lost 4 bases and the J segment 0 bases; nucleotides outside the gene matches: 6. Germline V gene lookup returns CDR1 SGHRS and CDR2 YFSETQ. In DNA form, the CDR3 reads TGCGCCAGCAGCCAAGGACAGGCCACTAACTATGGCTACACCTTC. It specifies CASSQGQATNYGYTF.

Turning to this clonotype: The junction and the germline gene differ at one end; a read error may be behind it. V usage is TRBV7-2 and J usage is TRBJ1-4; D is ambiguous. The CDR3 contains 14 residues. CDR1 is SGHTA and CDR2 is FQGNSA in the germline V gene. The CDR3 DNA is TGTGCCAGCAGCTTACGGTTAATGGGTGAAAAACGGTTTTTT. This encodes CASSLRLMGEKRFF. Complete variable domain (other parts from reference TRBV7-2 and TRBJ1-4): GAGVSQSPSNKVTEKGKDVELRCDPISGHTALYWYRQSLGQGLEFLIYFQGNSAPDKSGLPSDRFSAERTGGSVSTLTIQRTQQEDSAVYLCASSLRLMGEKRFFGSGTQLSVL.

This chain joins TRBV11-1 and TRBJ2-7, with a weak D call TRBD1 (6 bases). CDR1 and CDR2 (germline): SGHAT, FQDESV (reference sequence). This CDR3 comprises 15 residues. V lost 7 bases and J 6 bases, leaving 22 bases between the germline ends. The chain's CDR3 is CASTRGGGQPSEQYF. CDR3 nucleotides: TGTGCCAGCACCCGGGGTGGCGGACAGCCGTCCGAGCAGTACTTC. Full variable domain (missing parts from reference TRBV11-1 and TRBJ2-7): EAEVAQSPRYKITEKSQAVAFWCDPISGHATLYWYRQILGQGPELLVQFQDESVVDDSQLPKDRFSAERLKGVDSTLKIQPAELGDSAMYLCASTRGGGQPSEQYFGPGTRLTVT.

This clonotype appeared a few times. The rearrangement joins TRBV2 to TRBJ2-3; 9 bases fit TRBD1. This CDR3 is built from 18 residues. The germline V gene encodes CDR1 SNHLY and CDR2 FYNNEI. Unmatched junction bases numbered 9, after V lost 2 bases and J lost 0 bases. CDR3 DNA: TGTGCCAGCAGTGAATGGGACAGGGACCAAACTAGCACAGATACGCAGTATTTT. Protein product: CASSEWDRDQTSTDTQYF.

This clonotype came up a few times. The chain recombines TRBV5-4 with TRBJ2-1; D may be TRBD2 (6 bases). Trimming cost V 3 bases and J 9 bases, with 19 bases left between them. Germline V gene lookup returns CDR1 SGHNT and CDR2 YYREEE (reference sequence). CDR3 size: 15 residues. The CDR3 sequence: CASSSRDSGPGEQFF. For the CDR3, the DNA is TGTGCCAGCAGCTCCCGGGACTCCGGTCCCGGTGAGCAGTTCTTC.

On this clonotype itself: A much larger clone differs from this one at a single base, so this may be a read error. This chain's CDR3 is CASSWGLGGDTQYF. The CDR3 bases are TGTGCCAGCAGCTGGGGGCTGGGAGGAGATACGCAGTATTTT. The chain has TRBV5-4 and TRBJ2-3; TRBD1 or TRBD2 may be the D gene (6 bases each). The CDR3 covers 14 residues. Trimming removed 3 bases at V and 5 bases at J, with 13 bases between. Germline V gene sequence: CDR1 SGHNT, CDR2 YYREEE (reference sequence).

The chain is built from TRBV7-7 and TRBJ2-6; D might be TRBD2 (7 bases). The CDR3 length is 17 residues. CDR1 is SSHAT, CDR2 FNYEAQ, per germline (reference sequence). In nucleotides, the CDR3 is TGTGCTAGCTCGAGAGGGGGGGGAAGCTCTGGGGCCAACGTCCTGACTTTC. Protein sequence: CASSRGGGSSGANVLTF. Variable domain in full (rest from reference TRBV7-7 and TRBJ2-6): GAGVSQSPRYKVTKRGQDVTLRCDPISSHATLYWYQQALGQGPEFLTYFNYEAQPDKSGLPSDRFSAERPEGSISTLTIQRTEQRDSAMYRCASSRGGGSSGANVLTFGAGSRLTVL.

The DNA for the CDR3 is TGTGCCAGCAGATCTACCACCCAGGGTGTCAGTGGCTACACCTTC. Translation gives CASRSTTQGVSGYTF. The chain carries TRBV12-3 or TRBV12-4 and TRBJ1-2, with a tentative D call TRBD1 (5 bases). Trimming took off 6 bases at V and 7 bases at J, with 21 bases between the two ends. CDR3 length equals 15 residues.

The table lists this clonotype with a few counts. The gene calls are TRBV21-1 and TRBJ2-4; the table assigns TRBD1, which was not confirmed against the DNA. TRBV21-1 is listed as a pseudogene. This CDR3 has 15 residues. In nucleotides, the CDR3 is TGTGCCAGCAGCAAAGGAGGACAGTGGGTAAACATTCAGTACTTC. Protein product: CASSKGGQWVNIQYF.

Here the CDR3 DNA reads TGTGCCAGCAGCTCCTTGTCGCACCCGACGAGACTAGCGGCATACAATGAGCAGTACTTC. It is translated as CASSSLSHPTRLAAYNEQYF. This chain links TRBV7-2 with TRBJ2-1, with 9 bases fitting TRBD2. The J call could be wrong; TRBJ2-7 is a better fit for the DNA end. CDR1 SGHTA and CDR2 FQGNSA come from the germline V gene. The CDR3 is made up of 20 amino acids.

The CDR3 is CASSLGRGGALRGQETQYF. DNA for the CDR3: TGTGCCAGCAGTTTGGGCCGCGGGGGGGCCCTAAGGGGCCAAGAGACCCAGTACTTC. V and J are TRBV28 and TRBJ2-5; 9 bases are shared with TRBD2. This CDR3 has 19 residues. CDR1 MDHEN and CDR2 SYDVKM come from the germline V gene. The junction had 15 bases not matched to a gene; V was cut back by 3 bases and J by 1 base.

The chain has TRBV12-3 or TRBV12-4 and TRBJ2-1; D is possibly TRBD1 (6 bases). V was clipped by 6 bases and J by 2 bases, with 11 bases between them. This CDR3 is built from 14 residues. CDR3 nucleotide sequence: TGTGCCAGCAGACAGGGTATCACCTACAATGAGCAGTTCTTC. This sequence encodes CASRQGITYNEQFF.

This clonotype was picked up many times. The chain is built from TRBV20-1 and TRBJ1-5; no reliable D call. V gave up 0 bases and J gave up 5 bases, with 11 bases separating them. CDR3 length: 14 residues. Germline V gene data show CDR1 as DFQATT and CDR2 as SNEGSKA (reference sequence). The CDR3 DNA reads TGCAGTGCTAGAGATAGGTTCAACTATCAGCCCCAGCATTTT. Its protein product is CSARDRFNYQPQHF.

V is TRBV20-1 and J is TRBJ1-5; D is unresolved. The CDR3 spans 17 residues. V gave up 1 base and J gave up 1 base, with 17 bases separating them. Germline lookup yields CDR1 DFQATT and CDR2 SNEGSKA (reference sequence). The CDR3 DNA sequence: TGCAGTGCTAGAGGAGGGCAGTGGGTTTCGAGCAATCAGCCCCAGCATTTT. Its translation: CSARGGQWVSSNQPQHF.

This clonotype turned up a few times. The chain combines TRBV6-6 with TRBJ1-2; D is unresolved. Germline V gene sequence: CDR1 MNHNY, CDR2 SVGAGI (reference sequence). V lost 6 bases, J lost 5 bases, and 10 bases lay in between. The CDR3 length is 12 residues. CDR3 amino acids: CASRYTDYGYTF. Here the CDR3 DNA reads TGTGCCAGCAGGTATACAGATTATGGCTACACCTTC.

To note about this clonotype: A much larger clone differs from this one at a single base, so this may be a read error. The rearrangement uses TRBV28 and TRBJ2-6, with TRBD1 identical over 7 bases. The J segment lost 2 bases and the V segment lost 7 bases, leaving 11 bases of the junction unmatched. The V gene's germline CDR1 is MDHEN and CDR2 SYDVKM. The CDR3 sequence is 17 residues long. CDR3 coding DNA: TGTGCCAGCACCACGGGACAGAGAATACCTGGGGCCAACGTCCTGACTTTC. Its protein is CASTTGQRIPGANVLTF.

The CDR3 protein is CASSQDMAGRGYTF. The CDR3 DNA sequence: TGTGCCAGCAGCCAAGATATGGCAGGAAGAGGCTACACCTTC. J is TRBJ1-2 and V is TRBV14, with D unresolved. This CDR3 has 14 residues. Looked up from germline, CDR1 is SGHDN and CDR2 is FVKESK. The germline V and J ends were trimmed by 0 bases and 8 bases, with 13 bases remaining between them. The full variable domain, in which reference TRBV14 and TRBJ1-2 provide the parts outside the CDR3, is EAGVTQFPSHSVIEKGQTVTLRCDPISGHDNLYWYRRVMGKEIKFLLHFVKESKQDESGMPNNRFLAERTGGTYSTLKVQPAELEDSGVYFCASSQDMAGRGYTFGSGTRLTVV.

This clonotype was seen only once. The V and J genes are TRBV12-3 or TRBV12-4 and TRBJ2-5, with D tentatively TRBD2 (6 bases). The CDR3 consists of 15 residues. Trimming left V 6 bases short and J 5 bases short, with 19 bases between. This CDR3 reads CASRRGGVGGETQYF. DNA of the CDR3: TGTGCCAGCAGACGAGGAGGGGTCGGTGGGGAGACCCAGTACTTC.

This clonotype was recorded many times. J is TRBJ2-7 and V is TRBV5-1; 7 bases line up with TRBD1. V lost 5 bases and J lost 3; bases outside the gene matches: 5. The CDR3 is 13 amino acids. CDR1 is SGHRS and CDR2 is YFSETQ in the germline V gene. The CDR3 sequence is CASRPGQSYEQYF. CDR3 bases: TGCGCCAGCAGGCCGGGACAGAGCTACGAGCAGTACTTC.

The genes are TRBV15 and TRBJ2-5; maybe TRBD2 (6 bases). Germline V CDR1 and CDR2: LNHNV, YYDKDF (reference sequence). V was clipped by 8 bases and J by 1 base, with 11 bases between them. The CDR3 totals 13 residues. DNA for the CDR3: TGTGCCACCCGTTGGGAGGCCCAAGAGACCCAGTACTTC. It encodes CATRWEAQETQYF.

In DNA, the CDR3 is TGCAGTGCTAGAGTCCGACGCGGGGAGGCGAACAATGAGCAGTTCTTC. Translation gives CSARVRRGEANNEQFF. The rearrangement joins TRBV20-1 to TRBJ2-1; D perhaps matches TRBD2 (6 bases). Germline V lookup: CDR1 DFQATT, CDR2 SNEGSKA (reference sequence). The CDR3 is 16 amino acids. Trimming stripped 1 base from V and 5 bases from J, with 18 bases between.

This clonotype was picked up a small number of times. The CDR3 is CASSDGTTNEKLFF. CDR3 coding DNA: TGTGCCAGCAGTGACGGAACAACTAATGAAAAACTGTTTTTT. This chain uses TRBV2 with TRBJ1-4; D is uncertain. Trimming cost V 3 bases and J 0 bases, with 5 bases left between them. The CDR3 consists of 14 residues. Looked up from germline, CDR1 is SNHLY and CDR2 is FYNNEI. Variable domain in full (rest from reference TRBV2 and TRBJ1-4): EPEVTQTPSHQVTQMGQEVILRCVPISNHLYFYWYRQILGQKVEFLVSFYNNEISEKSEIFDDQFSVERPDGSNFTLKIRSTKLEDSAMYFCASSDGTTNEKLFFGSGTQLSVL.